One and the same sample provided the 21 T cell receptor beta chains below, sequenced in a study of shared clonotypes between healthy human individuals. The method was immunoSEQ multiplex PCR; TCRdb's version includes in-frame clones alone and lacks a portion of them. In the table there are fewer than 2.5 million clones, under 95% of which are singletons. The specimen was naive CD4+ T cells from PBMCs. Documented subset: CD45RA+ positively selected. Receptors were obtained from a man aged 18 to 29 in good health. Some clones in this sample may be carry-over from other donors' samples.

This clone was seen only once. The rearrangement uses TRBV15 and TRBJ1-5, with 7 bases identical to TRBD1. The CDR3 contains 14 residues. The germline V gene has CDR1 LNHNV and CDR2 YYDKDF (reference sequence). With 5 bases clipped from V and 2 bases from J, the junction kept 3 bases outside the gene matches. This chain's CDR3 is CATSRQGGNQPQHF. DNA for the CDR3: TGTGCCACCAGCCGACAGGGAGGCAATCAGCCCCAGCATTTT.

Concerning this clone: Distinct nucleotide sequences in the sample also encode this CDR3. The chain is built from TRBV19 and TRBJ2-7; D gene unclear. With 1 base removed from V and 4 bases from J, the gap between germline ends came to 8 bases. The length of the CDR3 is 13 residues. The germline CDR1 and CDR2 sequences are LNHDA and SQIVND (reference sequence). CDR3 loop: CASSIAQGYEQYF. The DNA for the CDR3 is TGTGCCAGTAGTATAGCCCAAGGGTACGAGCAGTACTTC.

The J gene is TRBJ2-1, the V gene TRBV28, with D perhaps assigned TRBD1 or TRBD2 (6 bases each). This CDR3 has 13 residues. The V end lost 3 bases, the J end lost 9 bases, and 12 bases lay between the germline ends. Per germline, CDR1 MDHEN and CDR2 SYDVKM. The CDR3 DNA reads as TGTGCCAGCAGTTTGACGGAGGGGGGTGAGCAGTTCTTC. Translating gives CASSLTEGGEQFF.

The chain joins TRBV20-1 to TRBJ1-3; no clear D. The V gene lost 5 bases and the J gene lost 8 bases, with 10 bases spanning the gap. The CDR3 is 11 amino acids. Germline-derived CDR1 and CDR2 are DFQATT and SNEGSKA (reference sequence). The CDR3 DNA reads TGCAGTGCTCTAGGGTTGTACACCATATATTTT. Translating gives CSALGLYTIYF.

This sequence joins TRBV7-2 and TRBJ2-5, with 7 nucleotides matching TRBD2. The junction had 9 bases not matched to a gene; V was cut back by 3 bases and J by 2 bases. The CDR3 length is 16 residues. CDR1 is SGHTA and CDR2 is FQGNSA in the germline V gene. The CDR3 region has the DNA TGTGCCAGCAGCTTGCAAAGTACTAGCGCACAAGAGACCCAGTACTTC. Translation gives CASSLQSTSAQETQYF.

The chain links TRBV19 to TRBJ1-5, with TRBD1 matching 7 bases. V lost 9 bases, J lost 3 bases, and 11 bases stayed unmatched. The CDR3 covers 15 residues. The germline CDR1 and CDR2 sequences are LNHDA and SQIVND (reference sequence). The CDR3 region has the DNA TGTGCCAGCCACACACCGACAGGGATCAATCAGCCCCAGCATTTT. It encodes CASHTPTGINQPQHF.

The J gene is TRBJ1-4, the V gene TRBV30; D is ambiguous. This CDR3 has 14 amino acids. V lost 5 bases, J lost 5 bases, and 15 bases lay in between. CDR1 GTSNPN and CDR2 SVGIG come from the germline V gene (reference sequence). The chain's CDR3 is CAWQNRAPNEKLFF. DNA for the CDR3: TGTGCCTGGCAAAACCGGGCCCCCAATGAAAAACTGTTTTTT.

J is TRBJ2-7 and V is TRBV5-1; the match to TRBD1 covers 10 bases. V was pared by 4 bases and J by 0 bases, with 4 bases of the junction left unmatched. In germline, CDR1 is SGHRS, CDR2 YFSETQ. The CDR3 covers 15 residues. The CDR3 sequence is CASSETGGASYEQYF. Here the CDR3 DNA reads TGCGCCAGCAGCGAGACAGGGGGCGCCTCCTACGAGCAGTACTTC.

CDR3 sequence reads: CASSSPGTSGTSEQFF. In nucleotides, the CDR3 is TGTGCCAGCAGCTCACCCGGGACTAGCGGGACCAGCGAGCAGTTCTTC. The gene calls are TRBV7-9 and TRBJ2-1, with TRBD2 identical over 13 bases. The germline gives CDR1 SEHNR, CDR2 FQNEAQ (reference sequence). After removal of 4 bases from V and 10 bases from J, the junction contained 10 bases not matched to a gene. The CDR3 has 16 residues. The whole variable domain, filled in from reference TRBV7-9 and TRBJ2-1, reads DTGVSQNPRHKITKRGQNVTFRCDPISEHNRLYWYRQTLGQGPEFLTYFQNEAQLEKSRLLSDRFSAERPKGSFSTLEIQRTEQGDSAMYLCASSSPGTSGTSEQFFGPGTRLTVL.

This clone was found once. This CDR3 is also generated by other DNA sequences in the sample. The V gene is TRBV15, the J gene TRBJ2-7, with 7 bases aligning to TRBD1. The trim removed 2 bases at V and 1 base at J, leaving 2 bases unmatched. This CDR3 is 14 amino acids long. The germline CDR1 and CDR2 sequences are LNHNV and YYDKDF (reference sequence). CDR3: CATSRRQGSYEQYF. The CDR3 coding sequence is TGTGCCACCAGCAGACGACAGGGATCCTACGAGCAGTACTTC.

The chain recombines TRBV19 with TRBJ1-5, with a weak D call TRBD1 (6 bases). CDR1 LNHDA and CDR2 SQIVND come from the germline V gene (reference sequence). This CDR3 region has 15 residues. V lost 7 bases, J lost 0 bases, and 13 bases lay in between. CDR3 bases: TGTGCCAGTAAACTGGGGGCATATAGCAATCAGCCCCAGCATTTT. Translation gives CASKLGAYSNQPQHF. The variable domain in full, with the rest retrieved from reference TRBV19 and TRBJ1-5, is DGGITQSPKYLFRKEGQNVTLSCEQNLNHDAMYWYRQDPGQGLRLIYYSQIVNDFQKGDIAEGYSVSREKKESFPLTVTSAQKNPTAFYLCASKLGAYSNQPQHFGDGTRLSIL.

The chain has TRBV7-9 and TRBJ2-7, with 9 bases fitting TRBD2. The CDR3 has 15 residues. Germline V CDR1 and CDR2: SEHNR, FQNEAQ (reference sequence). Trimming removed 1 base from V and 9 bases from J; junction bases left unmatched: 10. The CDR3 DNA sequence: TGTGCCAGCAGCTTAGGACTAGCGGACGCCGGCGGGCAGTACTTC. Protein: CASSLGLADAGGQYF.

This chain links TRBV5-6 with TRBJ1-2; tentatively, D is TRBD1 (5 bases). CDR1 is SGHDT, CDR2 YYEEEE, per germline. V was cut by 2 bases and J by 3 bases, with 17 bases left in between. The CDR3 extends over 16 amino acids. CDR3 sequence reads: CASSFLAAGGDYGYTF. The CDR3 DNA reads as TGTGCCAGCAGCTTTTTGGCCGCCGGGGGAGACTATGGCTACACCTTC.

For this clone: The junction does not match germline at one end; this may be a read error. The sample contains more than one DNA sequence encoding this CDR3. The chain has TRBV7-8 and TRBJ2-7; possible D gene TRBD1, 6 bases. This CDR3 has 15 amino acids. Germline V CDR1 and CDR2: SGHVS, FQNEAQ. The CDR3, as DNA: TGTGCCAGCAGCTTAGAGGCAGGGGCACCCTACGAGCAGTATTTC. Protein: CASSLEAGAPYEQYF.

This chain joins TRBV28 and TRBJ2-3, with D hard to call. The V end lost 8 bases, the J end lost 4 bases, and 4 bases lay between the germline ends. From germline, CDR1 is MDHEN and CDR2 SYDVKM. The CDR3 sequence is 10 residues long. The CDR3 DNA sequence: TGTGCCAGCTTAGCAGATACGCAGTATTTT. Encoded protein: CASLADTQYF.

The rearrangement uses TRBV29-1 and TRBJ1-2; maybe TRBD1 (5 bases). V lost 3 bases to trimming and J lost 4 bases, with 15 bases between them. The CDR3 consists of 14 residues. Germline V CDR1 and CDR2: SQVTM, ANQGSEA. DNA for the CDR3: TGCAGCGTTGATGGCAGGGCCTCATTCTATGGCTACACCTTC. It encodes CSVDGRASFYGYTF.

With regard to this clone: The sample contains more than one DNA sequence encoding this CDR3. This chain connects TRBV28 to TRBJ2-2; D ambiguous. From germline, CDR1 is MDHEN and CDR2 SYDVKM. V was cut by 4 bases and J by 0 bases, with 3 bases left in between. This CDR3 region has 13 residues. The CDR3 nucleotides read TGTGCCAGCAGTTCAGCGAACACCGGGGAGCTGTTTTTT. Amino acid sequence: CASSSANTGELFF.

The rearrangement links TRBV9 to TRBJ2-5; no reliable D call. The germline gives CDR1 SGDLS, CDR2 YYNGEE. CDR3 length: 15 amino acids. Deletions cut 4 bases from V and 2 bases from J, with 15 bases between. CDR3 nucleotides: TGTGCCAGCAGCTCGACCCCCGTGGGGCAAGAGACCCAGTACTTC. It yields the protein CASSSTPVGQETQYF.

The genes are TRBV6-5 and TRBJ2-7; 9 positions agree with TRBD2. The CDR3 runs to 15 residues. The germline gives CDR1 MNHEY, CDR2 SVGAGI. The V and J ends lost 6 bases and 2 bases, in that order; junction bases with no gene match: 8. The CDR3 DNA reads as TGTGCCAGCAGGCCGCGGGGGGGGATACCCTACGAGCAGTACTTC. Amino acids: CASRPRGGIPYEQYF.

The V and J genes are TRBV18 and TRBJ1-4, with TRBD1 matching over 8 bases. Germline V gives CDR1 KGHSH, CDR2 LQKENI. The CDR3 runs to 14 residues. With V trimmed by 6 bases and J by 7 bases, 7 bases remained unmatched. The CDR3 sequence is CASSPDRGGEKLFF. The CDR3 bases are TGTGCCAGCTCCCCAGACAGGGGTGGTGAAAAACTGTTTTTT.

The chain has TRBV7-2 and TRBJ2-1; D possibly corresponds to TRBD2 (6 bases). V was pared by 4 bases and J by 8 bases, with 18 bases between. This CDR3 comprises 15 residues. Germline assignment: CDR1 SGHTA and CDR2 FQGNSA. The CDR3 is CASSSLPGTGDEQFF. The CDR3 DNA reads TGTGCCAGCAGCTCTCTCCCCGGGACTGGAGATGAGCAGTTCTTC.